Listed below are T cell receptor beta chains from one sample, sequenced in a study of blood T cell repertoires in COVID-19. Sequencing was performed with immunoSEQ multiplex PCR; in TCRdb, only in-frame clones are kept and a portion is missing. The sample shows 150,000 to 200,000 clones, over 75% of them seen only once. The sample was peripheral blood. The receptor set was obtained from a woman aged 70-85 years with acute or convalescent COVID-19. Both conserved end residues are part of each CDR3. Fields, in order: D gene, J gene, V gene, clone size, CDR3 protein, CDR3 DNA. D genes are given only for firm matches. Clone size is stated in some rows and not others, as once, few, many or a class when expanded.

>.|TRBJ2-2|TRBV11-1|.
CASSPLGAGELFF
TGTGCCAGCAGCCCCCTGGGCGCCGGGGAGCTGTTTTTT
>TRBD2|TRBJ2-1|TRBV9|.
CASSVDSGRYNEQFF
TGTGCCAGCAGCGTAGATAGCGGGCGATACAATGAGCAGTTCTTC
>.|TRBJ1-1|TRBV7-2|few
CASSQMLGTGTEAFF
TGTGCCAGCTCACAAATGTTGGGAACGGGGACTGAAGCTTTCTTT
>.|TRBJ2-1|TRBV24-1|.
CATSDLQLQFF
TGTGCCACCAGTGATTTGCAGTTGCAGTTCTTC
>.|TRBJ2-7|TRBV30|.
CACESGTRNYEQYF
TGTGCCTGTGAGTCCGGGACAAGGAATTACGAGCAGTACTTC
>.|TRBJ2-3|TRBV5-1|few
CASSLNSVSSTDTQYF
TGCGCCAGCAGCCTAAATAGTGTTTCTAGCACAGATACGCAGTATTTT
>.|TRBJ1-5|TRBV28|.
CASSSGGNQPQHF
TGTGCCAGCAGTTCAGGGGGCAATCAGCCCCAGCATTTT
>TRBD2|TRBJ2-7|TRBV19|.
CASSIEREGLYEQYF
TGTGCCAGTAGTATCGAGCGGGAGGGCCTCTACGAGCAGTACTTC
>TRBD1|TRBJ2-7|TRBV12-3/TRBV12-4|.
CASRWTGLDEQYF
TGTGCCAGCAGGTGGACAGGACTCGACGAGCAGTACTTC
>.|TRBJ1-3|TRBV30|.
CAWSTTESGNTIYF
TGTGCCTGGAGCACGACAGAATCTGGAAACACCATATATTTT
>.|TRBJ1-1|TRBV5-1|.
CASSSEIARRDTEAFF
TGCGCCAGCAGCTCGGAGATAGCCCGGAGGGACACTGAAGCTTTCTTT
>.|TRBJ2-7|TRBV2|.
CAPGGGGEQYF
TGTGCCCCCGGCGGGGGCGGCGAGCAGTACTTC
>.|TRBJ1-1|TRBV5-1|.
CASTPNGTPNTEAFF
TGCGCCAGCACCCCAAACGGGACACCTAACACTGAAGCTTTCTTT